The sequence of this T cell receptor beta chain was determined in a study of Graves' ophthalmopathy and Graves' hyperthyroidism (dated by TCRdb to the late 2010s). General notes on the study: Peripheral blood was collected at initial diagnosis, before any treatment. Once sampling was done, hyperthyroidism patients were given methimazole at a starting dose of 30 mg daily, while ophthalmopathy patients were given high-dose intravenous methylprednisolone. The study used TCR beta repertoire signatures to distinguish Graves' ophthalmopathy from Graves' hyperthyroidism and to predict progression to ophthalmopathy. A discovery set of more than 90 patients (around 40 ophthalmopathy, 57 stable hyperthyroidism) was enrolled to explore V-J signatures distinguishing ophthalmopathy from hyperthyroidism. The 85 to 100 discovery patients were randomly split 7:3 into training and test sets. For independent validation, a separate cohort was made up of roughly 19 hyperthyroidism patients plus 17 patients who later progressed from hyperthyroidism to ophthalmopathy. In total, around 140 blood samples were TCR-sequenced: some 40 ophthalmopathy, some 75 hyperthyroidism and some 17 hyperthyroidism-to-ophthalmopathy patients. In more than five hyperthyroidism patients, T-cell repertoires of thyroid tissue and blood were compared.

V lost 4 bases and J lost 11 bases, and the count of bases not matched to a germline gene is 8. The germline V gene encodes CDR1 MNHEY and CDR2 SVGEGT. Counted from cysteine to phenylalanine, this CDR3 has 13 amino acids. Of all the DNA, just the CDR3 is kept, 39 bases in frame from base 1. At least ten counts were recorded for this clonotype. Its antigen remains unidentified. No much larger clonotype is one base removed from it; base qualities were not supplied. For repertoire sequencing, the TCR beta CDR3 regions were amplified from RNA transcripts. The first round was an RT-PCR using HTBI primers with the Qiagen OneStep RT-PCR kit, and this first round was followed by a second-round multiplex PCR, then size selection and purification. The libraries underwent paired-end sequencing with 100 bp reads on an Illumina HiSeq2000. In the paper's pipeline: SOAPnuke was used to process the reads, throwing out any read that had adapters, had uncalled bases, had a mean Phred below 15, or lacked an exact constant-primer or identifier match. COPE v1.2.5 was used to merge the high-quality paired reads. Each unique nucleotide sequence was treated as a clonotype, and MiTCR v1.1 was used to align the clonotypes to the IMGT TRB V, D and J references. The analysis was limited to V-J combinations with a frequency above 0.0001, which together covered roughly 99% of the repertoires. For each V-J combination, a TCR clonal expansion and chaos score was defined as the ratio of F50 clonal expansion to chaos observed in the TCRdist matrix. Welch's t-statistics and random forest were used to reduce features to over ten V-J combinations, which were fed into a naive Bayes classifier. The Morisita-Horn index was used to measure how similar the thyroid and blood repertoires were. Using fastp trimming at Q25 and MiXCR clonotype assembly, TCRdb reanalyzed the public sequencing data and kept in-frame beta chains. A single entry per CDR3 protein holds the most common genes and DNA from its merged rows. TCRdb, rather than the study authors, made the V and J calls. Here the sample has over 500,000 distinct CDR3 sequences; 22% occur a single time. The ten largest clones capture approximately 6.5% of the sample.

Hyperthyroidism was considered stable if no progression to ophthalmopathy occurred within 18 months of follow-up. Patients with hyperthyroidism were aged 18 to 65 years, had been newly diagnosed, and had a disease duration of less than 2 months. Patients with other autoimmune diseases, uncontrolled infections, pregnancy or lactation were excluded. Diagnosis relied on clinical symptoms, serum thyroxine, TRAb, thyroid ultrasound and orbital computed tomography. Using Ficoll-Paque density gradient centrifugation, PBMCs were isolated from about 9.2 ml of fresh peripheral blood. Total RNA was extracted using Trizol reagent, and RNA quality was checked on an Agilent 2100 Bioanalyzer. Paper-wide results and their limitations: Ophthalmopathy was separated from stable hyperthyroidism by the 13-signature model with 87.88% sensitivity and 81.08% specificity in cross-validation and with 80%/75% in the test set. In validation, the model predicted ophthalmopathy progression with 55% to 71% sensitivity and approximately 72% specificity; roughly 12 predicted patients were CT-confirmed with GO in a median of around 6.5 months. Sample size was not predetermined statistically, and investigators were not blinded to group allocation. Most of the expanded thyroid clonotypes with a frequency above 0.001 were also detected in blood, and it was suggested that the thyroid immune response may be reflected by blood repertoires.

Material for sequencing was peripheral blood. The source is a woman aged 18-29 years with stable Graves' hyperthyroidism. Some clones in this sample may be carry-over from other donors' samples. Donor details come from another sample of the same person, matched by shared clones. The rearrangement joined TRBV6-2 or TRBV6-3 to TRBJ1-1; TRBD1 lines up with 9 middle nucleotides. The CDR3: CASSSRDRDPAFF. The base sequence is TGTGCCAGCAGTTCACGGGACAGGGATCCGGCTTTCTTT.